The sequence of this T cell receptor (beta chain) was determined in a study of blood T cell repertoires in COVID-19. The overall study: Acute-phase and convalescent COVID-19 samples originated in the United States, Italy and Spain.

Method: immunoSEQ multiplex PCR; TCRdb's copy keeps in-frame clones and lacks some. In the table there are over 100,000 clones, around 87% of which are singletons. CDR1 and CDR2 from the germline V gene are MNHEY and SMNVEV (reference sequence). The CDR3 is made up of 14 amino acids. V shed 6 bases and J shed 5 bases, with 11 bases lying between them. The gene calls are TRBV27 and TRBJ1-6; a possible D gene is TRBD1 (6 bases). The source material was peripheral blood. This TCR derives from a man aged 50-60 years with active COVID-19. The CDR3 protein is CASRQGQDNSPLHF. The CDR3 DNA is TGTGCCAGCAGACAGGGACAAGATAATTCACCCCTCCACTTT.